The 32 T cell receptor beta chains presented below share a single source sample, sequenced in a study of tumor and adjacent non-tumor tissue in lung cancer. The template was RNA from unsorted bulk tissue. The library came from three nested PCR rounds adapted from ARM-PCR protocols. TCRdb reanalysed the multiplex PCR reads using MiXCR and keeps one entry per CDR3 protein. The sample holds about 200,000 distinct CDR3 sequences, over 55% seen once. Sequencing was done on a sample of lung tumor tissue. The receptor source for this set is a man aged 60 to 69 with non-small cell lung cancer.

The chain employs TRBV11-3 and TRBJ2-2, with D unresolved. The germline gives CDR1 SGHNT, CDR2 YENEEA. The CDR3 length is 15 residues. Trimming cost V 3 bases and J 0 bases, with 8 bases left between them. CDR3 region: CASSLQASNTGELFF. Here the CDR3 DNA reads TGTGCCAGCAGCTTGCAGGCTTCGAACACCGGGGAGCTGTTTTTT.

Turning to this clonotype: The junction departs from germline at one end; a sequencing error may be responsible. This chain joins TRBV20-1 and TRBJ2-7, with D hard to call. This CDR3 spans 14 amino acids. CDR1 DFQATT and CDR2 SNEGSKA come from the germline V gene (reference sequence). This CDR3 reads CSAPLGLNSYELYF. For the CDR3, the DNA is TGTAGTGCTCCTCTGGGTCTCAACTCCTACGAGCTGTACTTC.

Details on this clonotype: Possible read error: a much larger clone is one base away. This rearrangement joins TRBV11-1 to TRBJ2-2; D uncertain. The germline V and J ends were trimmed by 7 bases and 7 bases, with 13 bases remaining between them. CDR3 length: 13 amino acids. Germline V gives CDR1 SGHAT, CDR2 FQDESV (reference sequence). CDR3 sequence (DNA): TGTGCCAGCACCTCCGGGCTTTACGGGGAGCTGTTTTTT. Protein sequence: CASTSGLYGELFF.

The chain uses TRBV5-5 and TRBJ1-5; TRBD1 might be the D (5 bases). The CDR3 is 16 residues long. V lost 0 bases and J 1 base, leaving 11 bases between the germline ends. Germline-derived CDR1 and CDR2 are SGHKS and YYEKEE (reference sequence). CDR3 bases: TGTGCCAGCAGCTTGGTCGGGGGGGGGAGCAATCAGCCCCAGCATTTT. It codes for CASSLVGGGSNQPQHF. The complete variable domain, with remaining parts taken from reference TRBV5-5 and TRBJ1-5, reads DAGVTQSPTHLIKTRGQQVTLRCSPISGHKSVSWYQQVLGQGPQFIFQYYEKEERGRGNFPDRFSARQFPNYSSELNVNALLLGDSALYLCASSLVGGGSNQPQHFGDGTRLSIL.

A note on this clonotype: A read error may be the cause here, since a much bigger clone is one base away. CDR3 in amino acids: CATGTGDNSRLHF. CDR3 DNA sequence: TGTGCCACCGGGACGGGTGATAATTCACGCCTCCACTTT. V gene TRBV6-1 combines with J gene TRBJ1-6; D may be TRBD1 (5 bases). This CDR3 has 13 residues. Germline V lookup: CDR1 MNHNS, CDR2 SASEGT.

For this clonotype: A much more abundant neighbour one base away suggests this may be a read error. This chain uses TRBV20-1 with TRBJ2-7, with 12 bases aligning to TRBD2. Germline CDR1 and CDR2: DFQATT and SNEGSKA (reference sequence). The CDR3 has 14 residues. The trim removed 7 bases at V and 3 bases at J, leaving 7 bases unmatched. CDR3 protein: CSVTLAGGNYEQYF. The CDR3 bases are TGCAGTGTTACACTAGCGGGAGGAAACTACGAGCAGTACTTC.

A word on this clonotype: This sequence may be a read error, since a much larger clone differs from it by one base. The V gene is TRBV20-1, the J gene TRBJ1-1; TRBD1 is a possible D gene (5 bases). The CDR3 spans 11 residues. Germline V gene lookup returns CDR1 DFQATT and CDR2 SNEGSKA (reference sequence). The CDR3 loop reads CSVRVNTKAFF. The DNA of the CDR3 is TGCAGTGTCAGGGTTAACACTAAAGCTTTCTTT.

The table lists this clonotype with a few counts. The chain recombines TRBV20-1 with TRBJ1-6; TRBD1 might be the D (5 bases). V lost 5 bases and J 0 bases, leaving 8 bases between the germline ends. Germline assignment: CDR1 DFQATT and CDR2 SNEGSKA (reference sequence). CDR3 length: 14 amino acids. The CDR3 region has the DNA TGCAGTGCTCAGGGTAGCTCCTATAATTCACCCCTCCACTTT. It encodes CSAQGSSYNSPLHF.

The chain employs TRBV5-4 and TRBJ2-1; TRBD2 matches at 10 bases. The junction had 2 bases not matched to a gene; V was cut back by 4 bases and J by 10 bases. The CDR3 extends over 12 amino acids. From germline, CDR1 is SGHNT and CDR2 YYREEE (reference sequence). DNA of the CDR3: TGTGCCAGCAGCGTGACTAGCGGGGAGCAGTTCTTC. It is translated as CASSVTSGEQFF.

Comments on this clonotype: A junction end diverges from the germline sequence, so it may reflect a read error. V gene TRBV4-1 combines with J gene TRBJ1-4; no clear D gene. The CDR3 is 16 residues long. The V gene's germline CDR1 is MGHRA and CDR2 YSYEKL. The CDR3: CATSQDMQVANEKLFF. The CDR3 DNA reads TGCGCCACCAGCCAAGATATGCAGGTCGCTAATGAAAAACTGTTTTTT.

About this clonotype itself: At one boundary the junction diverges from the germline segment, which might be a read error. The rearrangement uses TRBV12-3 or TRBV12-4 and TRBJ2-6, with 8 bases matching TRBD1. The CDR3 totals 17 residues. The CDR3 DNA sequence: TGTGCCAGGAGTTTAGGGACAGGTGTGGCTGGGGTCAACGTCCTGACTTTC. This sequence encodes CARSLGTGVAGVNVLTF.

The V and J genes are TRBV20-1 and TRBJ1-5; 9 nucleotides align to TRBD1. The CDR3 covers 12 residues. The J segment lost 7 bases and the V segment lost 6 bases, leaving 4 bases of the junction unmatched. Germline V gene sequence: CDR1 DFQATT, CDR2 SNEGSKA (reference sequence). CDR3 DNA: TGCAGTGCAGGACAGGGGTGCCAGCCCCAGCATTTT. The encoded protein is CSAGQGCQPQHF.

As concerns this clonotype: This may come from a read error, since a much larger clone is one base off. This sequence joins TRBV6-6 and TRBJ2-2; maybe TRBD2 (5 bases). The CDR3 runs 17 residues. Germline V gene data show CDR1 as MNHNY and CDR2 as SVGAGI (reference sequence). Trimming stripped 4 bases from V and 1 base from J, with 16 bases between. In nucleotides, the CDR3 is TGTGCCAGCAGTTTCCCGAAGGCAGGACTGAACACCGGGGAGCTGTTTTTT. This sequence encodes CASSFPKAGLNTGELFF.

Of note for this clonotype: This may come from a read error, since a much larger clone is one base off. The J gene is TRBJ2-3, the V gene TRBV20-1, with no clear D. The germline V gene encodes CDR1 DFQATT and CDR2 SNEGSKA (reference sequence). CDR3 length: 13 residues. Written as DNA, the CDR3 is TGCAGTGCTAGAGTTTACTTCACATATACGCAGTATTTT. Protein: CSARVYFTYTQYF.

V is TRBV6-4 and J is TRBJ2-5; D gene ambiguous. The CDR3 contains 14 residues. V lost 6 bases and J 0 bases, leaving 11 bases between the germline ends. Germline CDR1 and CDR2: MRHNA and SNTAGT. The CDR3 DNA follows: TGTGCCAGCAGCCCCAAGGGCAACCAAGAGACCCAGTACTTC. This gives the protein CASSPKGNQETQYF.

A few counts support this clonotype. The genes are TRBV12-3 or TRBV12-4 and TRBJ2-3; no reliable D call. Between the trimmed V and J ends, which lost 10 bases and 2 bases, there was a span of 16 bases. This CDR3 is built from 14 residues. CDR3 sequence reads: CATNAAMFTDTQYF. CDR3 in DNA: TGTGCCACCAACGCGGCTATGTTCACAGATACGCAGTATTTT.

A single count supports this clonotype. The chain recombines TRBV11-3 with TRBJ2-1; TRBD2 is a possible D gene (6 bases). Germline lookup yields CDR1 SGHNT and CDR2 YENEEA. V lost 7 bases to trimming and J lost 9 bases, with 22 bases between them. This CDR3 region has 15 residues. The CDR3 loop is CASNSREISYGEQFF. The CDR3 nucleotides read TGTGCCAGCAACTCCCGGGAGATCTCCTACGGTGAGCAGTTCTTC.

As concerns this clonotype: The CDR3 does not close with the conserved phenylalanine or tryptophan, likely indicating a read error. The chain combines TRBV6-1 with TRBJ2-7; D ambiguous. Germline CDR1 reads MNHNS; CDR2 reads SASEGT. The CDR3 spans 14 residues. Trimming left V 0 bases short and J 3 bases short, with 9 bases between. The CDR3 region has the DNA TGTGCCAGCAGTGAAGCAAAGGGAATCTACGAGCAGTACCTC. This encodes CASSEAKGIYEQYL.

CDR3 sequence (DNA): TGTGCCAGCAGTTACTCAGGGGGGGTTGGGGGGGGGAATGAGCAGTTCTTC. This encodes CASSYSGGVGGGNEQFF. This chain joins TRBV6-5 and TRBJ2-1, with D perhaps TRBD2 (7 bases). The CDR3 sequence is 17 residues long. Per the germline V gene, CDR1 is MNHEY and CDR2 is SVGAGI. With 0 bases removed from V and 7 bases from J, the gap between germline ends came to 19 bases.

The rearrangement joins TRBV11-2 to TRBJ2-7, with 7 bases fitting TRBD1. With V trimmed by 6 bases and J by 10 bases, 18 bases remained unmatched. The germline V gene has CDR1 SGHAT and CDR2 FQNNGV. This CDR3 is built from 15 residues. The CDR3 loop is CASSQTGRETYKQYF. For the CDR3, the DNA is TGTGCCAGCAGTCAGACAGGGAGAGAGACCTACAAACAGTACTTC.

V is TRBV6-2 or TRBV6-3 and J is TRBJ2-2; D gene unclear. Looked up from germline, CDR1 is MNHEY and CDR2 is SVGEGT. V lost 5 bases and J 3 bases, leaving 7 bases between the germline ends. The CDR3 has 13 residues. In nucleotides, the CDR3 is TGTGCCAGCAGTCGACCCTACACCGGGGAGCTGTTTTTT. Translating it yields CASSRPYTGELFF.

As regards this clonotype: Since a much larger clone is just one base distant, this may be a read error. The V and J genes are TRBV20-1 and TRBJ1-1; TRBD1 might be the D (5 bases). This CDR3 comprises 14 residues. V lost 2 bases and J 1 base, leaving 11 bases between the germline ends. The germline V gene has CDR1 DFQATT and CDR2 SNEGSKA (reference sequence). The CDR3 is CSARPWGKNTEAFF. The CDR3 DNA sequence: TGCAGTGCTAGACCGTGGGGCAAGAACACTGAAGCTTTCTTT.

Comments on this clonotype: A much bigger clone sits one base away, suggesting this may be a read error. The chain employs TRBV6-1 and TRBJ2-7; 7 nucleotides match TRBD2. There are 17 residues in the CDR3. V gave up 2 bases and J gave up 5 bases; unmatched junction bases: 15. Germline V gene sequence: CDR1 MNHNS, CDR2 SASEGT. CDR3 loop: CASSETGGETVGNEQYF. In DNA, the CDR3 is TGTGCCAGCAGTGAAACGGGGGGTGAGACAGTCGGAAACGAGCAGTACTTC.

Note on this clonotype: It may be a read error: a sequence one base away is much more abundant. V and J are TRBV4-2 and TRBJ2-3, with D tentatively TRBD2 (5 bases). The V end lost 4 bases, the J end lost 5 bases, and 13 bases lay between the germline ends. The CDR3 sequence is 14 residues long. Germline V gene lookup returns CDR1 LGHNA and CDR2 YNFKEQ. The CDR3 here is CASSPTPGRDTQYF. The CDR3 DNA reads TGTGCCAGCAGCCCCACCCCGGGAAGAGATACGCAGTATTTT.

At least ten counts were recorded for this clonotype. The chain recombines TRBV28 with TRBJ2-1; 8 positions agree with TRBD1. Germline loops: CDR1 MDHEN, CDR2 SYDVKM. There are 15 residues in the CDR3. V shed 8 bases, J shed 0 bases, and the junction held 6 bases outside the gene matches. The CDR3 DNA reads as TGTGCCAGCTTGACAGGGGCCCACTCCTACAATGAGCAGTTCTTC. Translating it yields CASLTGAHSYNEQFF.

Worth noting for this clonotype: One junction end does not reproduce the germline sequence, and a read error may be involved. The chain combines TRBV11-2 with TRBJ2-5; the D is unclear. Looked up from germline, CDR1 is SGHAT and CDR2 is FQNNGV. The CDR3 has 13 amino acids. DNA for the CDR3: TGTGCCAACAGCTCTACAAGGGAAGAGACCCAATACTTC. This codes for CANSSTREETQYF.

About this clonotype itself: Sequence at one end of the junction differs from germline and may be a read error. The chain is built from TRBV11-3 and TRBJ2-1; weak D call: TRBD2 (6 bases). The CDR3 runs 15 residues. The V gene's germline CDR1 is SGHNT and CDR2 YENEEA. CDR3 protein: CVSSPRGLVLDEQFF. The CDR3 DNA reads as TGTGTCAGCAGCCCCCGGGGACTGGTTTTGGATGAGCAGTTCTTC.

As to this clonotype: The germline gene is not matched at one end of the junction; a read error may be the cause. CDR3 amino acids: CAISCGGVSSYNEQFF. In DNA, the CDR3 is TGTGCCATCAGCTGCGGCGGGGTTAGCTCCTACAATGAGCAGTTCTTC. The chain links TRBV11-3 to TRBJ2-1; the D gene is possibly TRBD2 (6 bases). Germline loops: CDR1 SGHNT, CDR2 YENEEA. The CDR3 extends over 16 amino acids.

A remark on this clonotype: The final CDR3 position lacks the conserved phenylalanine or tryptophan, pointing to a likely read error. This sequence joins TRBV12-3 or TRBV12-4 and TRBJ2-6; no reliable D call. V was cut by 7 bases and J by 5 bases, with 12 bases left in between. CDR3 size: 14 residues. The CDR3 protein is CASKTSARANVLTL. In DNA form, the CDR3 reads TGTGCCAGCAAAACAAGTGCTAGGGCCAACGTCCTGACTCTC.

To note about this clonotype: One base away lies a much larger clone, so this may be a sequencing read error. This chain links TRBV4-1 with TRBJ1-2; no reliable D call. The CDR3 has 15 amino acids. Per germline, CDR1 MGHRA and CDR2 YSYEKL. V lost 1 base, J lost 9 bases, and 18 bases lay in between. The CDR3 loop reads CASSQGRRGWSCYTF. The CDR3 DNA is TGCGCCAGCAGCCAAGGCCGTAGAGGGTGGTCTTGCTACACCTTC.

For this clonotype: The final CDR3 position lacks the conserved phenylalanine or tryptophan, pointing to a likely read error. The DNA is omitted, as the CDR3 cannot be located on it reliably, and the CDR3 follows TCRdb's listing. The chain joins TRBV25-1 to TRBJ1-4. The CDR3 length is 10 residues, termini included. Germline V lookup: CDR1 MGHDK, CDR2 SYGVNS. CDR3 loop: CASSDGEQVY.

As to this clonotype: It is likely a read error, because the conserved phenylalanine at the end of the CDR3 is missing. The chain has TRBV6-2 or TRBV6-3 and TRBJ2-1; D remains unclear. V shed 6 bases and J shed 1 base, with 7 bases lying between them. CDR3 length equals 13 residues. CDR1 is MNHEY, CDR2 SVGEGT, per germline. CDR3 protein: CASRDQSYNEQFI. The CDR3 DNA sequence: TGTGCCAGCAGGGACCAATCCTACAATGAGCAGTTCATC.